This T cell receptor beta chain was recovered during a study of identical twins. TCRdb analysed the 5' RACE reads with MiXCR anew, one entry per CDR3 protein. The table shows about 470,000 distinct CDR3 sequences, with roughly 26% occurring only once. This clonotype was counted once. Germline CDR1 is SGHDT and CDR2 is YYEEEE. V shed 3 bases, J shed 2 bases, and the junction held 2 bases outside the gene matches. The CDR3 length is 15 residues. The sample also formed part of further work on T cells expressing NK-cell markers.

The rearrangement uses TRBV5-6 and TRBJ1-5; 10 positions agree with TRBD1. This TCR was sampled from a woman under 30 in good health. The specimen sequenced was CD4+ T cells sorted from blood. The CDR3 protein is CASSSTGGGNQPQHF. In nucleotides, the CDR3 is TGTGCCAGCAGCTCGACAGGGGGCGGCAATCAGCCCCAGCATTTT.